These 20 T cell receptor beta chains originate from one sample sequenced in a study of blood T cells in healthy people across ages. Alongside a J-beta primer mix, a sample-barcoded 5' primer served in a second PCR lasting roughly 7 to 11 cycles. TCRdb used MiXCR to reprocess the 5' RACE reads, holding one entry per CDR3 protein. The profile covers over a million distinct CDR3 sequences, with around 55% appearing a single time and over 5% taken by the ten largest. The material sequenced was blood. These receptor sequences come from a man aged 18 to 29 in good health.

This chain links TRBV6-1 with TRBJ2-3; D ambiguous. The CDR3 has 15 amino acids. The V and J ends lost 0 bases and 3 bases respectively, with 10 bases between them. Germline V lookup: CDR1 MNHNS, CDR2 SASEGT. The chain's CDR3 is CASSEAPLRTDTQYF. In DNA, the CDR3 is TGTGCCAGCAGTGAAGCCCCACTCAGGACAGATACGCAGTATTTT.

This chain connects TRBV25-1 to TRBJ1-2; D perhaps matches TRBD1 (5 bases). This CDR3 is 13 amino acids long. Trimming left V 1 base short and J 7 bases short, with 10 bases between. Germline V gives CDR1 MGHDK, CDR2 SYGVNS. CDR3 nucleotides: TGTGCCAGCAGTGAATTATCAGGGAGTGGCTACACCTTC. Amino acid sequence: CASSELSGSGYTF.

This clonotype occurred a few times. V and J are TRBV18 and TRBJ2-1; D is possibly TRBD2 (6 bases). The CDR3 runs 15 residues. CDR1 is KGHSH and CDR2 is LQKENI in the germline V gene. Deletions cut 3 bases from V and 2 bases from J, with 11 bases between. The CDR3 DNA reads as TGTGCCAGCTCACCTGGGACTGATACCTACAATGAGCAGTTCTTC. Protein sequence: CASSPGTDTYNEQFF.

The chain carries TRBV12-3 or TRBV12-4 and TRBJ1-1; the D is unclear. The CDR3 has 11 residues. The V and J ends lost 7 bases and 11 bases respectively, with 14 bases between them. The DNA for the CDR3 is TGTGCCAGCACTGGGAGTCAGGCCGCTTTCTTT. This codes for CASTGSQAAFF.

The chain carries TRBV24-1 and TRBJ2-1; the D gene is possibly TRBD1 (5 bases). The V end lost 5 bases, the J end lost 4 bases, and 11 bases lay between the germline ends. This CDR3 region has 14 residues. The germline V gene has CDR1 KGHDR and CDR2 SFDVKD. The CDR3 sequence is CATSATGQYNEQFF. The DNA for the CDR3 is TGTGCCACCAGTGCTACAGGCCAATACAATGAGCAGTTCTTC.

The chain links TRBV6-5 to TRBJ2-1; D uncertain. The CDR3 runs to 14 residues. V was shortened by 2 bases and J by 6 bases, with 11 bases between the two germline ends. Germline CDR1 MNHEY, CDR2 SVGAGI. In DNA, the CDR3 is TGTGCCAGCAGTTACAGAATTGAGATCAATGAGCAGTTCTTC. This sequence encodes CASSYRIEINEQFF.

V and J are TRBV10-3 and TRBJ2-3; 11 bases agree with TRBD2. The CDR3 spans 18 residues. Trimming cost V 1 base and J 2 bases; bases outside gene matches: 8. Per germline, CDR1 ENHRY and CDR2 SYGVKD. CDR3 residues: CAISELPTSGDLTDTQYF. In DNA form, the CDR3 reads TGTGCCATCAGTGAGTTGCCGACTAGCGGGGACCTCACAGATACGCAGTATTTT.

This clonotype was counted a few times. The chain uses TRBV3-1 and TRBJ1-4, with TRBD1 matching 7 bases. The CDR3 is 14 residues long. Germline V gives CDR1 LGHDT, CDR2 YNNKEL (reference sequence). Trimming cost V 8 bases and J 7 bases; bases outside gene matches: 10. CDR3 sequence reads: CASSTGRVVEKLFF. CDR3 coding DNA: TGTGCCAGCTCGACAGGGAGGGTAGTTGAAAAACTGTTTTTT.

The chain couples TRBV12-3 or TRBV12-4 to TRBJ1-3; no clear D gene. The length of the CDR3 is 12 residues. V dropped 5 bases and J dropped 0 bases, with 2 bases sitting between them. The CDR3 sequence is CASSNSGNTIYF. CDR3 DNA sequence: TGTGCCAGCAGTAACTCTGGAAACACCATATATTTT.

The chain couples TRBV28 to TRBJ2-4, with D tentatively TRBD1 (5 bases). The end of the DNA aligns better with TRBJ2-7, so the J call may be wrong. The CDR3 sequence is 14 residues long. The germline V gene encodes CDR1 MDHEN and CDR2 SYDVKM. The CDR3 DNA follows: TGTGCCAGCAGTCCACTGACAGTTACCTACGAGCAGTACTTC. Encoded protein: CASSPLTVTYEQYF.

The V call is TRBV12-3 or TRBV12-4, the J call TRBJ1-1, with 7 positions matching TRBD1. V shed 3 bases and J 3 bases; nucleotides not matched to a gene: 10. This CDR3 has 16 amino acids. CDR3 in DNA: TGTGCCAGCAGTTTGATACAGGGGATTTTCGACACTGAAGCTTTCTTT. This codes for CASSLIQGIFDTEAFF.

Note on this clonotype: A read error may produce the germline difference seen at one junction end. The chain joins TRBV6-5 to TRBJ2-7; D is ambiguous. Looked up from germline, CDR1 is MNHEY and CDR2 is SVGAGI. The CDR3 length is 13 residues. The CDR3 spells CASSYSSRDEQYF. The CDR3 DNA reads as TGTGCCAGCAGCTACTCGAGTCGGGACGAGCAGTACTTC.

The chain is built from TRBV7-2 and TRBJ1-4; D possibly corresponds to TRBD1 (5 bases). V was clipped by 5 bases and J by 4 bases, with 17 bases between them. CDR1 SGHTA and CDR2 FQGNSA come from the germline V gene. The CDR3 loop spans 16 amino acids. The CDR3 region is CASSPKAGTYNEKLFF. DNA of the CDR3: TGTGCCAGCAGCCCAAAAGCAGGGACCTATAATGAAAAACTGTTTTTT.

Only one count was recorded for this clonotype. V usage is TRBV2 and J usage is TRBJ1-4; 10 nucleotides line up with TRBD1. Germline CDR1 SNHLY, CDR2 FYNNEI. J lost 5 bases, V lost 6 bases, and 12 bases had no gene match. The CDR3 loop spans 17 amino acids. This CDR3 reads CASRRGQGFGMNEKLFF. The CDR3 nucleotides read TGTGCCAGCAGACGGGGACAGGGGTTTGGGATGAATGAAAAACTGTTTTTT. Complete variable domain (other parts from reference TRBV2 and TRBJ1-4): EPEVTQTPSHQVTQMGQEVILRCVPISNHLYFYWYRQILGQKVEFLVSFYNNEISEKSEIFDDQFSVERPDGSNFTLKIRSTKLEDSAMYFCASRRGQGFGMNEKLFFGSGTQLSVL.

This clonotype was seen a few times. The rearrangement uses TRBV25-1 and TRBJ1-1; the match to TRBD1 covers 7 bases. In germline, CDR1 is MGHDK, CDR2 SYGVNS. V was clipped by 6 bases and J by 1 base; unmatched bases: 8. The CDR3 has 15 amino acids. The chain's CDR3 is CASSQVSGGNTEAFF. CDR3 DNA: TGTGCCAGCAGCCAAGTGTCAGGGGGGAACACTGAAGCTTTCTTT.

In its sample, this clonotype was seen a few times. The chain employs TRBV27 and TRBJ2-7; no clear D gene. Germline V gives CDR1 MNHEY, CDR2 SMNVEV (reference sequence). V was cut by 9 bases and J by 2 bases, with 11 bases left in between. The CDR3 loop spans 12 amino acids. This CDR3 is CASGEGPYEQYF. The CDR3 bases are TGTGCCAGTGGAGAAGGCCCCTACGAGCAGTACTTC.

The chain couples TRBV29-1 to TRBJ2-1; the match to TRBD2 covers 8 bases. The CDR3 contains 15 residues. CDR1 SQVTM and CDR2 ANQGSEA come from the germline V gene. Trimming took 8 bases from V and 3 from J; bases not matched to a gene: 12. The CDR3 loop is CSTLGSGGDYNEQFF. In nucleotides, the CDR3 is TGCAGCACCCTGGGTTCCGGGGGGGACTACAATGAGCAGTTCTTC.

This chain uses TRBV27 with TRBJ2-3, with D tentatively TRBD1 (6 bases). The CDR3 length is 14 residues. CDR1 and CDR2 (germline): MNHEY, SMNVEV (reference sequence). Trimming cost V 6 bases and J 4 bases, with 14 bases left between them. The CDR3 here is CASSYTGPADTQYF. The CDR3 DNA is TGTGCCAGCAGCTATACAGGGCCGGCAGATACGCAGTATTTT.

This clonotype was seen only a few times. The rearrangement joins TRBV3-1 to TRBJ2-5; D is possibly TRBD2 (6 bases). Gene TRBJ2-7 matches the end of the DNA better, so the J call may be wrong. Germline-derived CDR1 and CDR2 are LGHDT and YNNKEL (reference sequence). This CDR3 has 17 residues. CDR3: CASSQDWERGLRYEQYF. CDR3 sequence (DNA): TGTGCCAGCAGCCAAGACTGGGAGAGGGGACTGAGGTACGAGCAGTACTTC.

The rearrangement joins TRBV29-1 to TRBJ1-2; D gene unclear. Trimming removed 3 bases from V and 4 bases from J, with 6 bases in between. The CDR3 covers 11 residues. The germline gives CDR1 SQVTM, CDR2 ANQGSEA. The CDR3 DNA follows: TGCAGCGTTGATTTGGGCTATGGCTACACCTTC. Translated: CSVDLGYGYTF.